The 4 T cell receptor beta chains presented below share a single source sample, sequenced in a study of a mutant IDH1 vaccine in newly diagnosed glioma. This sample's time point: baseline, week 1 (first vaccination visit). Documented treatment: pre-vaccination baseline after standard-of-care therapy. Profiled with immunoSEQ multiplex PCR; TCRdb holds only in-frame clones, not every one. The data hold approximately 35,000 clones, with around 85% observed a single time. This specimen consisted of PBMCs, obtained from a glioma patient treated with radiotherapy, temozolomide or both. These receptors were obtained from a woman aged 40 to 50 with glioma.

The chain joins TRBV7-2 to TRBJ2-7; 9 nucleotides agree with TRBD2. CDR3 length: 18 residues. J was trimmed by 0 bases and V by 3 bases; bases with no gene match: 12. Germline V gene data show CDR1 as SGHTA and CDR2 as FQGNSA. CDR3 in amino acids: CASSFPGSSGAYSYEQYF. The CDR3 DNA follows: TGTGCCAGCAGCTTCCCAGGTTCTAGCGGGGCTTACTCCTACGAGCAGTACTTC.

The chain joins TRBV19 to TRBJ2-1, with D unresolved. This CDR3 has 14 residues. V lost 1 base, J lost 6 bases, and 10 bases lay in between. Looked up from germline, CDR1 is LNHDA and CDR2 is SQIVND (reference sequence). CDR3 bases: TGTGCCAGTAGTATAGGCCAGGCCGGCAATGAGCAGTTCTTC. It encodes CASSIGQAGNEQFF.

The chain employs TRBV19 and TRBJ1-2; 7 bases agree with TRBD1. The CDR3 runs to 15 residues. CDR1 LNHDA and CDR2 SQIVND come from the germline V gene (reference sequence). After removal of 7 bases from V and 2 bases from J, the junction contained 10 bases not matched to a gene. The CDR3: CASIQQGTLNYGYTF. The CDR3 bases are TGTGCCAGTATCCAACAGGGGACGTTAAACTATGGCTACACCTTC.

This chain connects TRBV2 to TRBJ2-7, with 14 bases that match TRBD2. Germline V gene data show CDR1 as SNHLY and CDR2 as FYNNEI. J lost 2 bases, V lost 6 bases, and 15 bases had no gene match. The CDR3 has 19 amino acids. The CDR3 DNA sequence: TGTGCCAGCAGGACAAGCCCGGGACTAGCGGGAGTGTCACCCTACGAGCAGTACTTC. Its translation: CASRTSPGLAGVSPYEQYF.